Listed below are T cell receptor beta chains from one sample, sequenced in a study of STAT3 mutations in large granular lymphocyte leukemia. Only in-frame clones appear in the TCRdb table, and some are missing; sequencing was by immunoSEQ multiplex PCR. The sample contains about 15,000 clones, around nine tenths of which appear only once. Material: peripheral blood mononuclear cells. The receptors shown here come from a woman aged 45-59 years with T-cell large granular lymphocyte leukemia. Some clones in this sample may be carry-over from other donors' samples. The CDR3 runs from the conserved cysteine through the conserved F or W. A D gene is named only where the DNA matches it firmly. Clone sizes are given selectively: once, few, many, or a class where the clone is expanded.

j_gene: TRBJ1-1; abundance: .; d_gene: TRBD1; v_gene: TRBV6-5; CDR3nt: TGTGCCAGCCTGACCCGGGACAGGGACACTGAAGCTTTCTTT; CDR3aa: CASLTRDRDTEAFF
j_gene: TRBJ2-5; abundance: .; d_gene: TRBD2; v_gene: TRBV5-1; CDR3nt: TGCGCCAGCAGGGGGGGACTAGCAATCGAGGAGACCCAGTACTTC; CDR3aa: CASRGGLAIEETQYF
j_gene: TRBJ2-7; abundance: .; d_gene: .; v_gene: TRBV5-4; CDR3nt: TGTGCCAGCCCCTACATAACGGAACCCATCGAGGGGCAGTACTTC; CDR3aa: CASPYITEPIEGQYF
j_gene: TRBJ2-2; abundance: .; d_gene: TRBD2; v_gene: TRBV4-3; CDR3nt: TGCGCCAGCAGCCAAGATACCTTCCTAGCGGGAGTTTATGGGGAGCTGTTTTTT; CDR3aa: CASSQDTFLAGVYGELFF
j_gene: TRBJ2-2; abundance: .; d_gene: .; v_gene: TRBV7-2; CDR3nt: TGTGCCAGCAGCCTTCTAGGTGCCGGGGAGCTGTTTTTT; CDR3aa: CASSLLGAGELFF
j_gene: TRBJ2-7; abundance: .; d_gene: .; v_gene: TRBV4-1; CDR3nt: TGCGCCAGCAGCCAGAGCTTCCCCTACGAGCAGTACTTC; CDR3aa: CASSQSFPYEQYF
j_gene: TRBJ1-2; abundance: .; d_gene: .; v_gene: TRBV18; CDR3nt: TGTGCCAGCTCACCACTAGGACAGAACTATGGCTACACCTTC; CDR3aa: CASSPLGQNYGYTF
j_gene: TRBJ2-1; abundance: .; d_gene: .; v_gene: TRBV5-8; CDR3nt: TGTGCCAGCGGACTGACGAGCAACTCCTACAATGAGCAGTTCTTC; CDR3aa: CASGLTSNSYNEQFF
j_gene: TRBJ1-2; abundance: .; d_gene: .; v_gene: TRBV7-9; CDR3nt: TGTGCCAGCAGCTTAGTCGGCACTAAGGGGGGCGGTGGCTACACCTTC; CDR3aa: CASSLVGTKGGGGYTF
j_gene: TRBJ2-2; abundance: .; d_gene: .; v_gene: TRBV18; CDR3nt: TGTGCCAGCTCACCACCGATCGCACGAACAACCGGGGAGCTGTTTTTT; CDR3aa: CASSPPIARTTGELFF
j_gene: TRBJ1-5; abundance: few; d_gene: .; v_gene: TRBV12-5; CDR3nt: TGTGCTAGTGGTTTCCTCACCGATCAGCCCCAGCATTTT; CDR3aa: CASGFLTDQPQHF
j_gene: TRBJ1-1; abundance: .; d_gene: .; v_gene: TRBV28; CDR3nt: TGTGCCAGCAAACAGGGGAACACTGAAGCTTTCTTT; CDR3aa: CASKQGNTEAFF
j_gene: TRBJ2-7; abundance: .; d_gene: TRBD2; v_gene: TRBV10-3; CDR3nt: TGTGCCATCAGTGATCCCGGGACTAGCGGGGTTCCCTACGAGCAGTACTTC; CDR3aa: CAISDPGTSGVPYEQYF
j_gene: TRBJ1-4; abundance: .; d_gene: TRBD1; v_gene: TRBV6-5; CDR3nt: TGTGCCAGCAGTTTACTGACAGGGTCCGGAAAACTGTTTTTT; CDR3aa: CASSLLTGSGKLFF
j_gene: TRBJ2-1; abundance: .; d_gene: TRBD2; v_gene: TRBV7-2; CDR3nt: TGTGCCAGCAGCTTGACTCTAGCGGGGGGGGGATCGGCAAGGATCTTC; CDR3aa: CASSLTLAGGGSARIF
j_gene: TRBJ1-4; abundance: once; d_gene: .; v_gene: TRBV5-1; CDR3nt: TGCGCCAGCAGCTCCCGGATGGATAATGAAAAACTGTTTTTT; CDR3aa: CASSSRMDNEKLFF
j_gene: TRBJ2-7; abundance: .; d_gene: TRBD1; v_gene: TRBV4-3; CDR3nt: TGCGCCAGCAGCCAACAGGGGGTAGGGCCCTACGAGCAGTACTTC; CDR3aa: CASSQQGVGPYEQYF
j_gene: TRBJ2-3; abundance: .; d_gene: .; v_gene: TRBV7-2; CDR3nt: TGTGCCAGCAGCCTTGACTACCACCGGGATACGCAGTATTTT; CDR3aa: CASSLDYHRDTQYF
j_gene: TRBJ1-5; abundance: .; d_gene: TRBD1; v_gene: TRBV28; CDR3nt: TGTGCCAGCAGGTGGACAGGCACGTATCAGCCCCAGCATTTT; CDR3aa: CASRWTGTYQPQHF
j_gene: TRBJ1-4; abundance: .; d_gene: .; v_gene: TRBV5-3; CDR3nt: TGTGCGCCAGAAAAACTGTTTTTT; CDR3aa: CAPEKLFF
j_gene: TRBJ1-1; abundance: .; d_gene: .; v_gene: TRBV7-2; CDR3nt: TGTGCCAGCAGCCGGACCGCGCACACTGAAGCTTTCTTT; CDR3aa: CASSRTAHTEAFF
j_gene: TRBJ1-2; abundance: .; d_gene: TRBD1; v_gene: TRBV7-3; CDR3nt: TGTGCCAGCAGCTTAATCGGGCCCATTCCGGGACAGGCGGGCTATGGCTACACCTTC; CDR3aa: CASSLIGPIPGQAGYGYTF
j_gene: TRBJ2-1; abundance: .; d_gene: .; v_gene: TRBV5-1; CDR3nt: TGCGCCAGCAGCTCCCCCCCTTCAAATGAGCAGTTCTTC; CDR3aa: CASSSPPSNEQFF
j_gene: TRBJ1-1; abundance: .; d_gene: .; v_gene: TRBV18; CDR3nt: TGTGCCAGCTCACGTGTAAGAACAGGCTCGATTAACACTGAAGCTTTCTTT; CDR3aa: CASSRVRTGSINTEAFF
j_gene: TRBJ2-7; abundance: .; d_gene: TRBD2; v_gene: TRBV18; CDR3nt: TGTGCCAGCTCACCACTAGCGGGAGTAACCGAGCAGTACTTC; CDR3aa: CASSPLAGVTEQYF
j_gene: TRBJ2-3; abundance: .; d_gene: .; v_gene: TRBV7-2; CDR3nt: TGTGCCAGCAGCACTGGGACTGCCGCTACAACAGATACGCAGTATTTT; CDR3aa: CASSTGTAATTDTQYF
j_gene: TRBJ1-2; abundance: .; d_gene: TRBD1; v_gene: TRBV5-4; CDR3nt: TGTGCCAGCAGCTTAGGAGGGGGCGCGAGATCACGGGGCTACACCTTC; CDR3aa: CASSLGGGARSRGYTF
j_gene: TRBJ2-7; abundance: .; d_gene: .; v_gene: TRBV29-1; CDR3nt: TGCAGCGTTGGCAGCGGGCCCACCTACGAGCAGTACTTC; CDR3aa: CSVGSGPTYEQYF
j_gene: TRBJ1-4; abundance: .; d_gene: .; v_gene: TRBV18; CDR3nt: TGTGCCAGCTCGCCGGGGGGACATAATGAAAAACTGTTTTTT; CDR3aa: CASSPGGHNEKLFF
j_gene: TRBJ1-2; abundance: .; d_gene: .; v_gene: TRBV7-8; CDR3nt: TGTGCCAGCAGCTTAAACGCGGCAAGACGGATCTATGGCTACACCTTC; CDR3aa: CASSLNAARRIYGYTF
j_gene: TRBJ2-1; abundance: .; d_gene: TRBD2; v_gene: TRBV6-5; CDR3nt: TGTGCCAGCAGCTGGACTAGCGGGGCCCGAGGCGAGCAGTTCTTC; CDR3aa: CASSWTSGARGEQFF
j_gene: TRBJ2-7; abundance: .; d_gene: TRBD2; v_gene: TRBV7-8; CDR3nt: TGTGCCAGCAGCATAGGGGCGGGGAGGGGAAGGACCTACGAGCAGTACTTC; CDR3aa: CASSIGAGRGRTYEQYF
j_gene: TRBJ1-2; abundance: .; d_gene: TRBD1; v_gene: TRBV9; CDR3nt: TGTGCCAGCAGCGCCGATTGGGGACAGGGGGCGCGTGGCTACACCTTC; CDR3aa: CASSADWGQGARGYTF
j_gene: TRBJ2-3; abundance: .; d_gene: .; v_gene: TRBV7-2; CDR3nt: TGTGCCAGCAGCCCCTTCACAGATACGCAGTATTTT; CDR3aa: CASSPFTDTQYF
j_gene: TRBJ1-2; abundance: .; d_gene: .; v_gene: TRBV25-1; CDR3nt: TGTGCCAGCAGCCTTCCCGGACAGCGGCATGGCTACACCTTC; CDR3aa: CASSLPGQRHGYTF
j_gene: TRBJ2-1; abundance: .; d_gene: TRBD2; v_gene: TRBV29-1; CDR3nt: TGCAGCGTCACGGGGGGTCCCAGCTCCTACAATGAGCAGTTCTTC; CDR3aa: CSVTGGPSSYNEQFF
j_gene: TRBJ1-5; abundance: .; d_gene: .; v_gene: TRBV5-1; CDR3nt: TGCGCCAGCAGCTTGGCCCCCTTCGGACGTCAAGGATGGTCCCAGCATTTT; CDR3aa: CASSLAPFGRQGWSQHF
j_gene: TRBJ1-2; abundance: .; d_gene: .; v_gene: TRBV27; CDR3nt: TGTGCCAGCAGTTGGGGGGCGGGCCAGAATATAGGCTACACCTTC; CDR3aa: CASSWGAGQNIGYTF
j_gene: TRBJ2-1; abundance: .; d_gene: TRBD2; v_gene: TRBV5-1; CDR3nt: TGCGCCAGCAGCCCCAGACTAGCGGAAGAAAATGAGCAGTTCTTC; CDR3aa: CASSPRLAEENEQFF
j_gene: TRBJ2-7; abundance: .; d_gene: TRBD1; v_gene: TRBV2; CDR3nt: TGTGCCAGCCTAAAGGATTCGGACAGGCCCCTGGAGGAGCAGTACTTC; CDR3aa: CASLKDSDRPLEEQYF
j_gene: TRBJ1-2; abundance: .; d_gene: .; v_gene: TRBV27; CDR3nt: TGTGCCAGCAGTCGTGTAGGAAGCTATGGCTACACCTTC; CDR3aa: CASSRVGSYGYTF
j_gene: TRBJ2-3; abundance: .; d_gene: .; v_gene: TRBV6-6; CDR3nt: TGTGCCAGCAGTTCGTACAGGGTCGATACGCAGTATTTT; CDR3aa: CASSSYRVDTQYF
j_gene: TRBJ1-1; abundance: .; d_gene: .; v_gene: TRBV7-9; CDR3nt: TGTGCCAGCAGCTTAGTATGGGGAACTGAAGCTTTCTTT; CDR3aa: CASSLVWGTEAFF